Here is one T cell receptor beta chain with its context. V gave up 7 bases and J gave up 11 bases; unmatched junction bases: 13. Germline V gene data show CDR1 as MDHEN and CDR2 as SYDVKM. CDR3 size: 13 residues. The sample belongs to a study of blood T cell repertoires in COVID-19. Whole-study context: The United States, Italy and Spain supplied acute and convalescent COVID-19 samples. PBMCs, B-cell-depleted T cells, or T cells were the source of the cDNA or gDNA that made up the material.

Among Cohort 3 donors, those recovered had two negative PCRs, clearance, or symptom resolution. How the authors handled the data: Scientists estimated how many nucleated cells there were by amplifying reference gene primers. The protocol was immunoSEQ multiplex PCR, while the TCRdb copy is restricted to in-frame clones and leaves out a portion. The DNA was the basis for D and trimming; V, J and clone size are from that table. Found here are about 310,000 clones, roughly 90% of them singletons; the top ten hold roughly a tenth. The sample comprised PBMCs or T cells enriched from blood (not recorded which). The clonotype comes from a woman aged 40 to 50 who had recovered from COVID-19. The chain joins TRBV28 to TRBJ1-2, with TRBD1 identical over 7 bases. This CDR3 reads CASTPGGGFGYTF. In nucleotides, the CDR3 is TGTGCCAGCACTCCAGGGGGTGGGTTCGGTTACACCTTC.